The sequence of this TCR beta chain was determined in a study of cytomegalovirus exposure and HLA in healthy donors (dated by TCRdb to between 2016 and 2019). Regarding the research as a whole: A later analysis indicated that the 120 validation repertoires were generated on the platform also employed for the 720 or so repertoires of the first cohort. The aim of the study was to test whether cataloging public T cell receptors could identify signatures of past pathogen exposure. A separate validation cohort of over 95 different subjects was used in addition to the approximately 700-subject first cohort. To predict cytomegalovirus infection status, the study combined high-throughput TCR immunosequencing, statistical association of individual TCRs with disease status, and machine learning.

Donors formed part of the validation cohort, which comprised 95 to 150 subjects and was distinct from the first cohort of under 850 subjects. This clone showed up just a few times. This clone's antigen is unknown. No base qualities exist here, and no much larger clone lies one base off it. Overall study results and their limits: A few of the identified cytomegalovirus-associated TCR beta chains were confirmed in vitro to be specific for cytomegalovirus antigens. Cytomegalovirus status was reported to be diagnosed by the classifier with high specificity and sensitivity in both the original and validation cohorts. Subsequent analysis determined that TCRs grouped into clusters in the first cohort also showed a tendency toward co-occurrence across the approximately 110 validation repertoires, and 85% to 95% of cluster scores exceeded 0. All 130 or so repertoires were used to score co-occurrence in the validation cohort in a later analysis, because that analysis had no HLA typing for the cohort. A total of 150 to 200 TCR beta chains were listed by the study as associated with cytomegalovirus. Most TCR sequences were observed very rarely across donors, whereas some public TCRs were present in many individuals. The authors suggested that the approach could potentially be extended to other disease states and immunological phenotypes.

CDR1 is given as SNHLY and CDR2 as FYNNEI, both from the germline V gene. Trimming takes 5 bases from V and 7 bases from J, and the germline ends sit 12 bases apart. From its cysteine to its phenylalanine, the CDR3 spans 13 amino acids. Here the CDR3 DNA is all that survives: 39 bases in frame from base 1. Library generation was performed with the immunoSEQ multiplex PCR assay. Turning to the authors' computational methods: A statistical classification framework was built to diagnose cytomegalovirus status from the catalog of TCR beta chain sequences. TCRdb re-hosts the immuneACCESS table, in-frame sequences only. Its copies lack some clones; in the studies checked, an unresolved V gene accounts for under half of them, and the cause for the rest is not known. V and J calls and clone size are given by that table; D and trimming were obtained from the DNA. Across this sample there are nearly 200,000 clones, with around 84% seen only once. The ten most abundant clones make up about an eighth of the sample.

Material: PBMCs. The receptor was derived from a woman between 25 and 40 years old in good health and CMV-seropositive. The sequence joins TRBV2 to TRBJ1-5; a tentative D call is TRBD1 (6 bases match). CDR3 protein: CASSRQVGQPQHF. In nucleotides, the sequence is TGTGCCAGCAGTAGACAGGTTGGACAGCCCCAGCATTTT.